The clone carrying this TCR beta chain was seen repeatedly, ten times or more. Its specificity is unknown. These data come from a study of CD8+CD57+ T cells in acquired aplastic anemia. In the study overall: DNA recovered from sorted CD4+ and CD8+ cells had a mean of approximately 3.2 ug.

It was genomic DNA that served as the template for profiling TCR beta VDJ and CDR3. TCRdb recomputed calls from the reads with MiXCR, one row per CDR3 protein. Found here are roughly 170,000 distinct CDR3 sequences, approximately 48% of them singletons; the top ten hold 13%. Before being chosen for sequencing, patients had shown CD8+CD57+ cell expansion by flow cytometry. With no exception, the patients had severe acquired aplastic anemia. Broader study findings: Shared by patients and controls, fewer than 30 CD8+ CDR3s were abundant in patients.

Trimming at V came to 9 bases and at J to 4 bases, leaving 9 bases not matched to a gene. Germline lookup yields CDR1 MGHDK and CDR2 SYGVNS. The CDR3 sequence is 14 residues long. The chain uses TRBV25-1 and TRBJ2-7, with 10 bases aligning to TRBD1. This clonotype was obtained from a human donor with aplastic anemia. Sequences were obtained from sorted CD4+, CD8+, or CD8+CD57+ T cells (not recorded which) from PBMCs. The CDR3 coding sequence is TGTGCCAGTGCCCGGGGACAGGGGAGATACGAGCAGTACTTC. Its protein is CASARGQGRYEQYF.